This record looks at one T cell receptor beta chain sequence and its context. The entry originates in a study of technical replicates of blood from several donors. Sequencing was performed with immunoSEQ multiplex PCR; in TCRdb, only in-frame clones are kept and a portion is missing. The sample consists of about 49,000 clones, about 94% of them appearing once. This sequence was found in a human donor in good health. Some clones in this sample may be carry-over from other donors' samples. The material sequenced was PBMCs.

The DNA for the CDR3 is TGCGCCAGCAGCCAAAACAGGGGCCACGAGCAGTACTTC. It encodes CASSQNRGHEQYF. The chain employs TRBV4-3 and TRBJ2-7; 7 bases are shared with TRBD1. Germline values: CDR1 LGHNA, CDR2 YSLEER. V lost 2 bases and J lost 5; bases outside the gene matches: 3. There are 13 residues in the CDR3.